This record concerns one T cell receptor (beta chain) sequence. Its antigen is currently unknown. The source of the sample is a study of cytomegalovirus exposure and HLA in healthy donors. The PCR ran on 60 Vbeta and 13 Jbeta primers. Some clones are missing from TCRdb's copy, which holds only in-frame ones; the method was immunoSEQ multiplex PCR. The sample holds about 180,000 clones, about 79% seen once. General observations from the study: Most observed TCR sequences were rare, whereas some public TCRs were detected in many donors. About 150 TCR beta chains were listed as cytomegalovirus-associated.

The germline gives CDR1 WSHSY, CDR2 SAAADI. There are 16 residues in the CDR3. The sequence came from a man aged 18 to 30 in good health and CMV-seronegative. This chain connects TRBV10-2 to TRBJ2-5; no clear D. The J call may be mistaken, given a closer DNA end match to TRBJ2-7. The sample comprised PBMCs. The CDR3 region is CASSESIGRLTYEQYF. In DNA, the CDR3 is TGCGCCAGCAGTGAGTCGATCGGCAGGTTAACCTACGAGCAGTACTTC.